This paragraph reports one T cell receptor (beta chain). The sample belongs to a study of blood T cell repertoires in COVID-19. Study in general: Samples came from the United States, Italy and Spain, spanning acute and convalescent COVID-19.

Sequencing used immunoSEQ multiplex PCR; TCRdb keeps in-frame clones, though not all of them. The data show fewer than 65,000 clones, 65% to 85% seen once. After removal of 2 bases from V and 7 bases from J, the junction contained 7 bases not matched to a gene. The CDR3 is 15 residues long. CDR1 and CDR2 from the germline V gene are SGHTA and FQGNSA. The chain carries TRBV7-2 and TRBJ2-2, with 7 bases matching TRBD2. The sequence was obtained from a human donor in a cohort sampled during active COVID-19. The sequenced sample consisted of peripheral blood. CDR3 amino acids: CASSLIVGGGGELFF. The CDR3 DNA follows: TGTGCCAGCAGCTTAATCGTTGGCGGGGGCGGGGAGCTGTTTTTT. Based on the CDR3 plus reference TRBV7-2 and TRBJ2-2, the full variable domain is GAGVSQSPSNKVTEKGKDVELRCDPISGHTALYWYRQSLGQGLEFLIYFQGNSAPDKSGLPSDRFSAERTGGSVSTLTIQRTQQEDSAVYLCASSLIVGGGGELFFGEGSRLTVL.